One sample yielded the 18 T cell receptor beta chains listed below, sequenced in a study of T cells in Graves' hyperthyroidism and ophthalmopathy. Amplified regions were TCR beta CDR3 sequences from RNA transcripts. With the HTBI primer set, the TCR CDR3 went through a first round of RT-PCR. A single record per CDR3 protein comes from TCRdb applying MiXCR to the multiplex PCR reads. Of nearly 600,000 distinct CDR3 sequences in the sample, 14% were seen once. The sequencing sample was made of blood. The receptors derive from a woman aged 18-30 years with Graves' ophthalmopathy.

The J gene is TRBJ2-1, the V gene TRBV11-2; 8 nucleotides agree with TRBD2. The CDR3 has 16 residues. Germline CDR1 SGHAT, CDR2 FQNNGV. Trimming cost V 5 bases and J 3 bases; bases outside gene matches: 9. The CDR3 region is CASSPSALAVYNEQFF. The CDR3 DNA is TGTGCCAGCAGCCCTTCGGCACTAGCGGTCTACAATGAGCAGTTCTTC.

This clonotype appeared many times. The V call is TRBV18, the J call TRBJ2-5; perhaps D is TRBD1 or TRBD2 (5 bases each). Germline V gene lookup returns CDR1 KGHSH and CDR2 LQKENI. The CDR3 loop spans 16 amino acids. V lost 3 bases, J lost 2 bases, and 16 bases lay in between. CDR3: CASSPYPGTGQETQYF. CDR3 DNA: TGTGCCAGCTCACCCTATCCCGGGACGGGACAAGAGACCCAGTACTTC.

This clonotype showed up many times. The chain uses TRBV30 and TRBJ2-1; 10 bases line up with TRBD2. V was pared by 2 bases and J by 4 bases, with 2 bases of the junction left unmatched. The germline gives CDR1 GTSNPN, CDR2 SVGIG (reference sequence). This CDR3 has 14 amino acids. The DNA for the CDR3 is TGTGCCTGGAGTTCACTAGCGGGATACAATGAGCAGTTCTTC. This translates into CAWSSLAGYNEQFF.

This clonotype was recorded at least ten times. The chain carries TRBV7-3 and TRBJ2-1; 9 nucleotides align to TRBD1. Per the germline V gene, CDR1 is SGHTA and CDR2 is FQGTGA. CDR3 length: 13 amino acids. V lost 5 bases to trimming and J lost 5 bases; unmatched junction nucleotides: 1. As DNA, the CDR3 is TGTGCCAGCAGCGGGGACAGGGACAATGAGCAGTTCTTC. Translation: CASSGDRDNEQFF.

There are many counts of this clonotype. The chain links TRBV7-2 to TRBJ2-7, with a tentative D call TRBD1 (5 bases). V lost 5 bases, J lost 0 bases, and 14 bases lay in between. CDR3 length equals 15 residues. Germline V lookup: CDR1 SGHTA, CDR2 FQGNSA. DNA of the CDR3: TGTGCCAGCAGCCACACCCAGGGCCTCTCCTACGAGCAGTACTTC. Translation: CASSHTQGLSYEQYF.

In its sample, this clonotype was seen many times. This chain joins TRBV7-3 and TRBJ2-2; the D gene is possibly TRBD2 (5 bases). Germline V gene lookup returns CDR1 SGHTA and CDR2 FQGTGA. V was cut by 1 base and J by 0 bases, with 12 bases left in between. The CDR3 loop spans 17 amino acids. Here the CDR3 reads CASSLRRGNTNTGELFF. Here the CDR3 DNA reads TGTGCCAGCAGCTTAAGGCGAGGGAACACGAACACCGGGGAGCTGTTTTTT.

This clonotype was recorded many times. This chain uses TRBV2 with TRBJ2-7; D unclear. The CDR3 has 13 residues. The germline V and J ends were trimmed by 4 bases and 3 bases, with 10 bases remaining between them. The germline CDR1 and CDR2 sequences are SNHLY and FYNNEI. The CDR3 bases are TGTGCCAGCAGTGCGGAACTAAGCTACGAGCAGTACTTC. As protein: CASSAELSYEQYF.

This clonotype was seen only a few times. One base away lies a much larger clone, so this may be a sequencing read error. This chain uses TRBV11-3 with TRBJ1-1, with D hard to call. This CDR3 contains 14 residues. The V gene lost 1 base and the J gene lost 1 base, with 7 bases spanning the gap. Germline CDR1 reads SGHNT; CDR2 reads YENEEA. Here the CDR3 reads CASSLARENTEAFF. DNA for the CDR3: TGTGCCAGCAGCTTAGCAAGGGAGAACACTGAAGCTTTCTTT.

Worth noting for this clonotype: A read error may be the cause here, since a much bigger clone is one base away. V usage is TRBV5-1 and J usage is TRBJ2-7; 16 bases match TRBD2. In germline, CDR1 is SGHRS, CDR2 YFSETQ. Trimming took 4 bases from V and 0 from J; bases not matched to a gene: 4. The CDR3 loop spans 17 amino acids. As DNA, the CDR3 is TGCGCCAGCAGCCAGGGACTAGCGGGAGGGGCCTCCTACGAGCAGTACTTC. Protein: CASSQGLAGGASYEQYF.

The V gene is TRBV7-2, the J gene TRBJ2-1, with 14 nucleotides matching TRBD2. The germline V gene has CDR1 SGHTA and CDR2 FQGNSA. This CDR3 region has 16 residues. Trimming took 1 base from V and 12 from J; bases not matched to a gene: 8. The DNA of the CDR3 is TGTGCCAGCAGCTTAGTGGGACTAGCGGGGGCAGTAAGGCAGTTCTTC. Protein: CASSLVGLAGAVRQFF.

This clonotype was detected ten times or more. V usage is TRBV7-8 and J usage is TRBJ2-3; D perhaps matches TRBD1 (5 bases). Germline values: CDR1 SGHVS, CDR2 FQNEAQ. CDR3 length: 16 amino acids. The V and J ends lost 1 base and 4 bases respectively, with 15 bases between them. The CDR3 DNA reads TGTGCCAGCAGCTTAGGTTCCGGCTTGGGGCCAGATACGCAGTATTTT. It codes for CASSLGSGLGPDTQYF.

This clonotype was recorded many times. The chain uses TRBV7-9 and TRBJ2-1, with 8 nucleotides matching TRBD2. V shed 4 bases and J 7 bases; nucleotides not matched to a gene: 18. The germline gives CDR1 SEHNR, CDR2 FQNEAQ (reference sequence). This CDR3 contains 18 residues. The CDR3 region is CASSSPGATNRGGNEQFF. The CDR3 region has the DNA TGTGCCAGCAGCTCCCCGGGGGCGACAAACCGGGGGGGGAATGAGCAGTTCTTC.

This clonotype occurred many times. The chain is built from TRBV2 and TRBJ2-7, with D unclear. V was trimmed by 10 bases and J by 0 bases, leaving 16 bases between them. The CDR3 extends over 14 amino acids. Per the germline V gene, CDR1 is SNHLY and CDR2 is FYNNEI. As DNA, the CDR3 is TGTGCCACCACGGTGCAGGTATCCTCCTACGAGCAGTACTTC. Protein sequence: CATTVQVSSYEQYF.

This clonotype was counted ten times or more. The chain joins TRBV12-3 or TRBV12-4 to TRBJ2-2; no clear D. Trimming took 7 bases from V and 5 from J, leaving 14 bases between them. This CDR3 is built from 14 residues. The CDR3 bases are TGTGCCAGCACCCTTCCCCCCGGGACCGGGGAGCTGTTTTTT. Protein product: CASTLPPGTGELFF.

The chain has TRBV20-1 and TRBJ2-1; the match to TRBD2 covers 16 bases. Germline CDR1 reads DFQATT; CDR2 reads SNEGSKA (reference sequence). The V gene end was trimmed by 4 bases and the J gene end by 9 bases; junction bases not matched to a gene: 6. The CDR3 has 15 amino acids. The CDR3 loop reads CSAKPGTSGRGEQFF. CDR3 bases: TGCAGTGCTAAGCCTGGGACTAGCGGGAGGGGTGAGCAGTTCTTC.

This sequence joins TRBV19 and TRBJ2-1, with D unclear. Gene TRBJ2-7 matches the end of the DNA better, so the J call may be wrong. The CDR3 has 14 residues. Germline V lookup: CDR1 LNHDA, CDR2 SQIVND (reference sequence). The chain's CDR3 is CASSISSRANEQYF. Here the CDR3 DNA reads TGTGCCAGTAGTATTTCCTCGCGAGCCAATGAGCAGTACTTC.

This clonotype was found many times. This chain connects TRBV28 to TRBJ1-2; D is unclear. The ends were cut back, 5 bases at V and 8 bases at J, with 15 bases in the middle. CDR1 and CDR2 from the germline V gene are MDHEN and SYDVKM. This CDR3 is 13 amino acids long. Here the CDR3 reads CASSHSRVWGYTF. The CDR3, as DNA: TGTGCCAGCAGTCACTCAAGGGTGTGGGGCTACACCTTC.

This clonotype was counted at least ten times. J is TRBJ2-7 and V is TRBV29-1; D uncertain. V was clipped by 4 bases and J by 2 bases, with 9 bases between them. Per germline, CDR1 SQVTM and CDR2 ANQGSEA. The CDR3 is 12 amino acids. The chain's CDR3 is CSVGTYTYEQYF. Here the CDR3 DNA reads TGCAGCGTTGGTACCTATACCTACGAGCAGTACTTC.